Presented here are 13 T cell receptor beta chains from one specimen sequenced in a study of low-dose radiotherapy and immunotherapy resistance in tumors. Both TCRalpha and TCRbeta chains were reverse transcribed with V-gene-specific primers. A roughly 20-cycle PCR with a constant-region primer and V-primer adapter amplified TCRs. Using its own MiXCR run on the reads, TCRdb lists one record per CDR3 protein. The sample has about 30,000 distinct CDR3 sequences, roughly 49% seen once. Time point given: after trial treatment. Treatment indicated: LDRT plus nivolumab, ipilimumab, low-dose cyclophosphamide and aspirin (RACIN trial). Here the sequenced sample was PBMCs, taken after low-dose radiotherapy plus immunotherapy. The receptor source for this set is a male donor with gallbladder cancer.

The chain joins TRBV18 to TRBJ1-1; D call uncertain. Per germline, CDR1 KGHSH and CDR2 LQKENI. This CDR3 has 13 residues. V shed 4 bases and J shed 4 bases, with 10 bases lying between them. CDR3 sequence (DNA): TGTGCCAGCTCACGAGAGGTGGCCACTGAAGCTTTCTTT. Amino acids: CASSREVATEAFF.

The chain recombines TRBV7-1 with TRBJ2-7, with TRBD1 matching over 9 bases. TRBV7-1 is labeled an ORF, and its function is uncertain. After removal of 5 bases from V and 5 bases from J, the junction contained 7 bases not matched to a gene. This CDR3 has 14 amino acids. The CDR3 loop is CASSHGTGSHEQYF. The CDR3 region has the DNA TGTGCCAGCAGCCACGGGACAGGGAGCCACGAGCAGTACTTC.

The rearrangement joins TRBV5-1 to TRBJ1-1; D not resolved. V lost 3 bases to trimming and J lost 4 bases, with 10 bases between them. Germline lookup yields CDR1 SGHRS and CDR2 YFSETQ. The CDR3 consists of 13 residues. Written as DNA, the CDR3 is TGCGCCAGCAGCTCCATGGGGTTCACTGAAGCTTTCTTT. Its translation is CASSSMGFTEAFF.

This clonotype is categorized as medium-sized. V is TRBV12-3 or TRBV12-4 and J is TRBJ1-5; no firm D call. V gave up 5 bases and J gave up 2 bases, with 13 bases separating them. CDR3 length: 15 residues. CDR3 in DNA: TGTGCCAGCAGTATGGGGTCTTGGGGCAATCAGCCCCAGCATTTT. Translating gives CASSMGSWGNQPQHF.

A word on this clonotype: This probably arose from a read error, given a far larger clone one base away. The chain joins TRBV13 to TRBJ2-5, with TRBD2 as a possible D gene (7 bases). CDR3 length: 13 residues. Germline V gene lookup returns CDR1 PRHDT and CDR2 FYEKMQ (reference sequence). The CDR3 is CASSTGGGETRYF. CDR3 nucleotides: TGTGCCAGCAGTACCGGAGGGGGGGAGACCCGGTACTTC.

To note about this clonotype: A far larger clone is one base from this, pointing to a likely read error. This chain links TRBV27 with TRBJ2-1, with 9 bases fitting TRBD1. The V and J ends lost 8 bases and 10 bases, in that order; junction bases with no gene match: 9. Germline-derived CDR1 and CDR2 are MNHEY and SMNVEV (reference sequence). The CDR3 covers 13 residues. This CDR3 is CASSKTGGREQFF. Written as DNA, the CDR3 is TGTGCCAGCTCAAAGACAGGGGGGCGAGAGCAGTTCTTC.

J is TRBJ2-2 and V is TRBV19, with D perhaps TRBD1 (8 bases). CDR3 size: 16 residues. V was trimmed by 7 bases and J by 4 bases, leaving 19 bases between them. The germline gives CDR1 LNHDA, CDR2 SQIVND (reference sequence). For the CDR3, the DNA is TGTGCCAGTACCCCACTAGCGCAGGGGGCCACCGGGGAGCTGTTTTTT. It is translated as CASTPLAQGATGELFF.

This clonotype was detected ten times or more. This chain uses TRBV18 with TRBJ1-4; TRBD1 might be the D (6 bases). CDR1 and CDR2 from the germline V gene are KGHSH and LQKENI. This CDR3 spans 15 amino acids. Between the trimmed V and J ends, which lost 1 base and 8 bases, there was a span of 14 bases. The CDR3 DNA reads as TGTGCCAGCTCACCACGCAGGGGAGACGGGGAAAAACTGTTTTTT. This encodes CASSPRRGDGEKLFF.

With regard to this clonotype: This likely came from a read error, as a far larger clone is one base away. J is TRBJ2-7 and V is TRBV6-2 or TRBV6-3; 7 bases line up with TRBD1. CDR3 length: 15 amino acids. CDR1 is MNHEY and CDR2 is SVGEGT in the germline V gene. Losses at the gene ends were 7 bases for V and 7 bases for J; bases not matched to a gene: 16. The CDR3 sequence is CASNLDRDGYNEQYF. The CDR3 nucleotides read TGTGCCAGCAACCTAGACAGGGACGGATACAATGAGCAGTACTTC.

By share, this clonotype ranks as medium-sized. The genes are TRBV5-1 and TRBJ1-4; D ambiguous. Germline values: CDR1 SGHRS, CDR2 YFSETQ. CDR3 length: 14 amino acids. V was trimmed by 4 bases and J by 5 bases, leaving 12 bases between them. The CDR3 loop reads CASSPGIKNEKLFF. In nucleotides, the CDR3 is TGCGCCAGCAGCCCAGGTATCAAGAATGAAAAACTGTTTTTT.

A word on this clonotype: One base separates it from a far larger clone, so it is likely a read error. This chain joins TRBV28 and TRBJ2-1, with 7 nucleotides matching TRBD2. Losses at the gene ends were 4 bases for V and 10 bases for J; bases not matched to a gene: 16. This CDR3 is 16 amino acids long. Germline lookup yields CDR1 MDHEN and CDR2 SYDVKM. The DNA of the CDR3 is TGTGCCAGCAGTTCCCCCTGGGGGGGAGCACCCTACGAGCAGTTCTTC. The encoded protein is CASSSPWGGAPYEQFF.

This rearrangement joins TRBV12-3 or TRBV12-4 to TRBJ1-1; D is uncertain. The CDR3 loop spans 15 amino acids. V gave up 4 bases and J gave up 0 bases, with 12 bases separating them. The chain's CDR3 is CASSYRREMNTEAFF. The CDR3 nucleotides read TGTGCCAGCAGTTACAGACGGGAGATGAACACTGAAGCTTTCTTT.

The genes are TRBV2 and TRBJ1-5; the D is unclear. Between the trimmed V and J ends, which lost 3 bases and 0 bases, there was a span of 12 bases. The germline CDR1 and CDR2 sequences are SNHLY and FYNNEI. The CDR3 is 16 amino acids. DNA for the CDR3: TGTGCCAGCAGTGACGGAGGGTACTTTAGCAATCAGCCCCAGCATTTT. Translated: CASSDGGYFSNQPQHF. The full variable domain, rest sourced from reference TRBV2 and TRBJ1-5, is EPEVTQTPSHQVTQMGQEVILRCVPISNHLYFYWYRQILGQKVEFLVSFYNNEISEKSEIFDDQFSVERPDGSNFTLKIRSTKLEDSAMYFCASSDGGYFSNQPQHFGDGTRLSIL.